The present TCR beta chain was sequenced within a study of monozygotic twins with inflammatory bowel disease. Findings and limits, study-wide: IBD patients had lower TCRbeta diversity (inverse Simpson) than healthy co-twins. Versus healthy twins, IBD patients showed fewer clonotypes shared with others, especially with disease activity.

As concerns this clonotype: Its target is not known.

Every TCR library consumed 3500 ng of total RNA. TCRdb reanalyzed the 5' RACE reads and collapses them to one entry per CDR3 protein, without DNA. Its listing shows 400,000 to 500,000 distinct CDR3 sequences. Staff drew a 2.5 ml blood sample from each donor. CDR3 size: 14 residues. From germline, CDR1 is SGDLS and CDR2 YYNGEE. The chain carries TRBV9 and TRBJ1-2; there is no DNA to check the TCRdb D call of TRBD1. This sequence was found in a human donor with ulcerative colitis or Crohn's disease, or a healthy co-twin of an affected twin (not recorded which). The material sequenced was blood. The CDR3 sequence: CASSQSHSGSGYTF.